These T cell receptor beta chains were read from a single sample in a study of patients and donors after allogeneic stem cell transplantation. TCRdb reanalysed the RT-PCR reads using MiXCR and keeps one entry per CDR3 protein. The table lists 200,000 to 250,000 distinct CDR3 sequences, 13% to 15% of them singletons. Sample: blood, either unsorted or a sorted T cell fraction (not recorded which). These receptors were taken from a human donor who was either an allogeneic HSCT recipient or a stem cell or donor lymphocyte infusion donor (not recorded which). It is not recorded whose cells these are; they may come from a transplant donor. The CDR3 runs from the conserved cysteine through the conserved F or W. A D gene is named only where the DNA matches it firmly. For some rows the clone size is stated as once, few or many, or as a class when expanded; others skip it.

CDR3aa: CASSQLSRTALYGYTF
CDR3nt: TGTGCCAGCAGCCAATTATCTCGGACGGCCTTGTATGGCTACACCTTC
d_gene: .
j_gene: TRBJ1-2
abundance: many
v_gene: TRBV3-1

CDR3aa: CASSFLDHPEAFF
CDR3nt: TGTGCCAGCAGCTTCTTAGACCACCCTGAAGCTTTCTTT
d_gene: .
j_gene: TRBJ1-1
abundance: .
v_gene: TRBV12-1

CDR3aa: CAWKPIAYGYTF
CDR3nt: TGTGCCTGGAAGCCGATCGCCTATGGCTACACCTTC
d_gene: .
j_gene: TRBJ1-2
abundance: .
v_gene: TRBV30

CDR3aa: CSVKESITEAFF
CDR3nt: TGCAGCGTTAAGGAATCGATCACTGAAGCTTTCTTT
d_gene: .
j_gene: TRBJ1-1
abundance: many
v_gene: TRBV29-1

CDR3aa: CASSSGTSGRDEQFF
CDR3nt: TGTGCCAGCAGCTCCGGGACTAGCGGGAGGGATGAGCAGTTCTTC
d_gene: TRBD2
j_gene: TRBJ2-1
abundance: many
v_gene: TRBV7-9

CDR3aa: CSVDTGYDTQYF
CDR3nt: TGCAGCGTTGATACAGGGTACGATACGCAGTATTTT
d_gene: .
j_gene: TRBJ2-3
abundance: many
v_gene: TRBV29-1

CDR3aa: CASSFRTETQYF
CDR3nt: TGTGCCAGCAGCTTCAGGACAGAGACCCAGTACTTC
d_gene: .
j_gene: TRBJ2-5
abundance: few
v_gene: TRBV7-2

CDR3aa: CASSERRSGNTIYF
CDR3nt: TGTGCCAGCAGTGAACGGAGATCTGGAAACACCATATATTTT
d_gene: .
j_gene: TRBJ1-3
abundance: .
v_gene: TRBV6-1

CDR3aa: CASSLRGGRTYNEQFF
CDR3nt: TGCGCCAGCAGCTTAAGGGGCGGGAGAACCTACAATGAGCAGTTCTTC
d_gene: TRBD2
j_gene: TRBJ2-1
abundance: many
v_gene: TRBV5-1

CDR3aa: CASSGTGGWGYTF
CDR3nt: TGTGCCAGCAGCGGAACAGGGGGCTGGGGCTACACCTTC
d_gene: TRBD1
j_gene: TRBJ1-2
abundance: many
v_gene: TRBV9

CDR3aa: CASSLWRGNTEAFF
CDR3nt: TGTGCCAGCAGCTTGTGGCGGGGGAACACTGAAGCTTTCTTT
d_gene: .
j_gene: TRBJ1-1
abundance: once
v_gene: TRBV5-8

CDR3aa: CATSDPQGALDTQYF
CDR3nt: TGTGCCACCAGTGATCCACAGGGGGCCTTGGATACGCAGTATTTT
d_gene: TRBD1
j_gene: TRBJ2-3
abundance: .
v_gene: TRBV24-1

CDR3aa: CSAEQGGTSYEQYF
CDR3nt: TGCAGTGCTGAACAGGGGGGAACCTCCTACGAGCAGTACTTC
d_gene: TRBD1
j_gene: TRBJ2-7
abundance: .
v_gene: TRBV20-1

CDR3aa: CASSSGGGRLDTQYF
CDR3nt: TGTGCCAGTAGTTCAGGGGGCGGGCGATTAGATACGCAGTATTTT
d_gene: TRBD1
j_gene: TRBJ2-3
abundance: .
v_gene: TRBV19

CDR3aa: CASSPYRANEKLFF
CDR3nt: TGTGCCAGCAGTCCGTACAGGGCTAATGAAAAACTGTTTTTT
d_gene: .
j_gene: TRBJ1-4
abundance: few
v_gene: TRBV2

CDR3aa: CASRNRVTGELFF
CDR3nt: TGTGCCAGTAGGAACAGGGTAACCGGGGAGCTGTTTTTT
d_gene: .
j_gene: TRBJ2-2
abundance: .
v_gene: TRBV19